Included here is one T cell receptor beta chain sequence, with context. What it binds is unknown. The data were obtained in a study of cytomegalovirus exposure and HLA in healthy donors. General observations from the study: Fewer N-insertions (relative to the roughly 610-donor mean) were reportedly seen in an Asian-associated ancestry cluster in a later analysis. In a later analysis, TCR beta V- and J-gene trimming showed a link to a missense DCLRE1C variant.

Per germline, CDR1 SGDLS and CDR2 YYNGEE. V was clipped by 3 bases and J by 2 bases, with 11 bases between them. This CDR3 region has 14 residues. It was with 60 Vbeta and 13 Jbeta primers that the PCR ran. Produced via immunoSEQ multiplex PCR; TCRdb's table is partial and in-frame only. The sample records some 180,000 clones, over 60% being singletons. The sequenced material came from PBMCs. The chain recombines TRBV9 with TRBJ1-1, with D tentatively TRBD1 (6 bases). The TCR comes from a young man in good health and CMV-seronegative. In DNA, the CDR3 is TGTGCCAGCAGCGCCCTGGGGGCCAACACTGAAGCTTTCTTT. Residues: CASSALGANTEAFF.